This T cell receptor (beta chain) is drawn from a study of blood T cell repertoires in COVID-19. The protocol was immunoSEQ multiplex PCR, while the TCRdb copy is restricted to in-frame clones and leaves out a portion. The sample gives roughly 500,000 clones, roughly 90% of which show up once; 1.5% to 2% is in the top ten. Remarks on this clone: This same CDR3 is encoded by further DNA sequences in the sample.

The sample consisted of PBMCs or T cells enriched from blood (not recorded which). This clonotype was obtained from a woman in her thirties or forties who had recovered from COVID-19.

The CDR3 reads CASSIGGGTDTQYF. CDR3 bases: TGTGCCAGTAGTATCGGCGGGGGGACAGATACGCAGTATTTT. This chain uses TRBV19 with TRBJ2-3; 8 nucleotides agree with TRBD2. The CDR3 covers 14 residues. Unmatched junction bases numbered 2, after V lost 3 bases and J lost 3 bases. Germline lookup yields CDR1 LNHDA and CDR2 SQIVND (reference sequence).